The count of the clone carrying this T cell receptor (beta chain) is one. Antigen specificity is unknown. These data originate in a study of cytomegalovirus exposure and HLA in healthy donors. J lost 2 bases, V lost 5 bases, and 6 bases had no gene match. The length of the CDR3 is 15 residues. Germline V gene data show CDR1 as SNHLY and CDR2 as FYNNEI. The PCR contained 60 Vbeta and 13 Jbeta primers. The repertoire was sequenced with immunoSEQ multiplex PCR; TCRdb's copy has only in-frame clones and lacks some. This sample carries roughly 100,000 clones, 65% to 85% of them seen once, and the ten largest clones take approximately 2%. Study-level findings and limits: The study reported that TCR beta sequences accurately predicted HLA-A and HLA-B alleles in most subjects. Immune exposure was documented only through CMV serostatus. Over 150 TCR beta chains were listed as cytomegalovirus-associated.

This sequence originates from a woman in her thirties or forties in good health and CMV-seronegative. This chain links TRBV2 with TRBJ1-3; 7 nucleotides agree with TRBD1. Sequences were obtained from PBMCs. CDR3 loop: CASSSNRGPGNTIYF. CDR3 DNA: TGTGCCAGCAGTTCGAACAGGGGCCCTGGAAACACCATATATTTT.